There are a few counts of the clone carrying this TCR beta chain. What it recognizes is unknown. V dropped 4 bases and J dropped 5 bases, with 17 bases sitting between them. The CDR3 extends over 16 amino acids. Germline loops: CDR1 SGHVS, CDR2 FQNEAQ. Each of the donors had around 10 milliliters of peripheral blood drawn into EDTA-treated Vacutainer tubes. These data belong to a study of blood T cells in healthy people across ages. The second PCR ran about 6 to 12 cycles with a sample-barcoded 5' primer and J-beta primers. TCRdb analysed the 5' RACE reads with MiXCR anew, one entry per CDR3 protein. The sample yields hundreds of thousands of distinct CDR3 sequences, 45% to 50% seen once. Findings of the study overall: Getting older went along with TCR beta diversity per million T cells dropping roughly linearly.

This receptor was obtained from a woman in her sixties or seventies in good health. The chain joins TRBV7-8 to TRBJ1-4; D call uncertain. The sample was blood. The CDR3 DNA reads TGTGCCAGCAGCTCCCCCGCCCACAGAGTAAATGAAAAACTGTTTTTT. Encoded protein: CASSSPAHRVNEKLFF.